This T cell receptor beta chain is from a study of identical twins. Carrying unique molecular identifiers, the cDNA also gained a universal primer site through template switching. TCRdb re-called the 5' RACE reads through MiXCR, storing one row per CDR3 protein. The sample lists nearly 650,000 distinct CDR3 sequences, about 7.1% occurring once. Study outcomes and limitations: Twin-shared out-of-frame alpha sequences were enriched for low generation probability.

This clonotype was picked up a small number of times. What it binds is not known. Germline CDR1 is SGHDT and CDR2 is YYEEEE. The V gene end was trimmed by 3 bases and the J gene end by 2 bases; junction bases not matched to a gene: 8. The CDR3 totals 16 residues. These data were also filed under a second study, of yellow fever vaccine responses in identical twins.

Sequencing input: PBMCs. This sequence was found in a woman between 18 and 29 years old in good health. The V gene is TRBV5-6, the J gene TRBJ2-5; 9 positions agree with TRBD2. The CDR3 reads CASSYGTSSYQETQYF. In DNA form, the CDR3 reads TGTGCCAGCAGCTACGGGACTAGCAGTTATCAAGAGACCCAGTACTTC.